This TCR beta chain was observed in a study of cytomegalovirus exposure and HLA in healthy donors. The study, taken as a whole, reports: Analysis was carried out at a later point, and it linked a missense DCLRE1C variant to TCR beta V- and J-gene trimming. Reports indicate that TCR beta sequences accurately predicted the HLA-A and HLA-B alleles of most subjects. A later analysis, which compared TCR beta chains of equal frequency, found the HLA-associated ones more clonally expanded.

Per the germline V gene, CDR1 is SNHLY and CDR2 is FYNNEI. V was pared by 3 bases and J by 2 bases, with 20 bases between. The CDR3 length is 17 residues. Concerning this clone: Its target is not known.

The study ran its PCR with 60 Vbeta and 13 Jbeta primers. Assay used: immunoSEQ multiplex PCR; TCRdb lists only in-frame clones, some missing. The table records fewer than 200,000 clones, roughly 80% of them present only once. V usage is TRBV2 and J usage is TRBJ2-7, with a weak D call TRBD1 (5 bases). The TCR comes from a woman younger than 35 in good health and CMV-seronegative. The sample comprised PBMCs. The CDR3, as DNA: TGTGCCAGCAGTGACCTAGAACCACAGGAGCCTCCCTACGAGCAGTACTTC. Its translation: CASSDLEPQEPPYEQYF.